This T cell receptor beta chain comes out of a study of cytomegalovirus exposure and HLA in healthy donors. Notes on the study in general: Another analysis was done later, and it associated 17,000 or so TCR beta sequences with HLA alleles at 0.05 false discovery rate. As a later analysis revealed, the rate of TCR association differed by HLA locus, with DRB1 most and HLA-C fewest. TCR beta chains numbering roughly 150 were designated cytomegalovirus-associated.

Comment on this clone: Antigen unknown.

The CDR3 is 17 amino acids. Vbeta (60) and Jbeta (13) primers were used in the PCR. Some clones are missing from TCRdb's copy, which holds only in-frame ones; the method was immunoSEQ multiplex PCR. The sample has 95,000 to 120,000 clones, 67% seen once. This receptor was taken from a man aged 18 to 29 in good health and CMV-seropositive. The rearrangement links TRBV12-2 to TRBJ2-7; the table's D call, TRBD1, was not checked against the DNA. TRBV12-2 represents a pseudogene. Sequenced sample: PBMCs. As DNA, the CDR3 is TGTGCAAGTCGCAACGACAGGACGCAGGACCAAGACTACGAGCAGTACTTC. This codes for CASRNDRTQDQDYEQYF.